What follows are 8 T cell receptor beta chains derived from one specimen sequenced in a study of a mutant IDH1 vaccine in newly diagnosed glioma. The antigens for these receptors are not known. Clones were read by immunoSEQ multiplex PCR, and TCRdb kept only the in-frame ones, dropping some. The top ten hold under 0.8% of the sample, which has over 95,000 clones, about nine tenths seen once. The time point: week 11, during vaccination. The study gave 300 ug of mutant IDH1 20-mer peptide per vaccine dose, with topical imiquimod. This material consisted of PBMCs, taken from a glioma patient whose treatment included an IDH1 peptide vaccine. These receptors came from a woman aged 45-65 years with glioma.

The genes are TRBV7-2 and TRBJ2-2; D is ambiguous. V was trimmed by 4 bases and J by 4 bases, leaving 7 bases between them. In germline, CDR1 is SGHTA, CDR2 FQGNSA. The length of the CDR3 is 13 residues. The CDR3: CASSSYTTGELFF. The CDR3 coding sequence is TGTGCCAGCAGCTCGTATACCACCGGGGAGCTGTTTTTT.

The rearrangement joins TRBV5-6 to TRBJ2-1; no firm D call. This CDR3 is 13 amino acids long. From germline, CDR1 is SGHDT and CDR2 YYEEEE. The V end was cut by 6 bases, the J end by 5 bases, with 12 bases between. CDR3 amino acids: CASTAEFHNEQFF. The CDR3 coding sequence is TGTGCCAGCACGGCGGAATTTCACAATGAGCAGTTCTTC.

The chain uses TRBV28 and TRBJ2-7; 7 nucleotides agree with TRBD1. The ends lost 6 bases at V and 3 bases at J; junction bases unmatched: 8. The CDR3 sequence is 14 residues long. Per germline, CDR1 MDHEN and CDR2 SYDVKM. The CDR3 nucleotides are TGTGCCAGCAGCTCAACAGGGGTAAGCTACGAGCAGTACTTC. Residues: CASSSTGVSYEQYF.

V and J are TRBV29-1 and TRBJ2-6; D unresolved. V lost 2 bases to trimming and J lost 0 bases, with 5 bases between them. CDR3 size: 14 residues. Germline lookup yields CDR1 SQVTM and CDR2 ANQGSEA. The CDR3 sequence: CSVEKDSGANVLTF. Written as DNA, the CDR3 is TGCAGCGTTGAAAAGGACTCTGGGGCCAACGTCCTGACTTTC.

This clone was found a few times. The CDR3 nucleotides read TGTGCCAGCAGTCCTCAAACCGGGGAGCTGTTTTTT. It encodes CASSPQTGELFF. This chain connects TRBV27 to TRBJ2-2; D call uncertain. V lost 5 bases and J 5 bases, leaving 6 bases between the germline ends. CDR1 is MNHEY and CDR2 is SMNVEV in the germline V gene (reference sequence). The CDR3 is 12 amino acids.

The chain has TRBV28 and TRBJ2-2; no clear D gene. Per germline, CDR1 MDHEN and CDR2 SYDVKM. Trimming removed 6 bases from V and 6 bases from J, with 11 bases in between. The CDR3 is 13 amino acids. The chain's CDR3 is CASRDLKAGELFF. The CDR3 DNA reads TGTGCCAGCAGAGACCTGAAGGCCGGGGAGCTGTTTTTT.

The chain has TRBV4-1 and TRBJ2-6; 11 bases match TRBD1. In germline, CDR1 is MGHRA, CDR2 YSYEKL. The trim removed 0 bases at V and 1 base at J, leaving 5 bases unmatched. The CDR3 is 19 residues long. The CDR3 reads CASSQDRGTGGSGANVLTF. The CDR3, as DNA: TGCGCCAGCAGCCAAGATCGAGGGACAGGGGGTTCTGGGGCCAACGTCCTGACTTTC.

The V call is TRBV5-1, the J call TRBJ1-4, with D hard to call. Germline V gene lookup returns CDR1 SGHRS and CDR2 YFSETQ. The CDR3 sequence is 14 residues long. The V end lost 2 bases, the J end lost 10 bases, and 15 bases lay between the germline ends. The CDR3 DNA sequence: TGCGCCAGCAGCTTCCGGCCCCGGGAATCAAAACTGTTTTTT. It translates to CASSFRPRESKLFF.